The 7 T cell receptor beta chains reported below all come from one sample, sequenced in a study of blood T cell repertoires in COVID-19. The protocol was immunoSEQ multiplex PCR, while the TCRdb copy is restricted to in-frame clones and leaves out a portion. Of 200,000 to 250,000 clones listed, 75% to 85% are singletons. The sample consisted of peripheral blood. These receptor sequences come from a woman between 40 and 50 years old who had recovered from COVID-19.

The chain combines TRBV5-4 with TRBJ2-7, with D possibly being TRBD1 (5 bases). The CDR3 length is 14 residues. Between the trimmed V and J ends, which lost 2 bases and 0 bases, there was a span of 9 bases. Germline V gene lookup returns CDR1 SGHNT and CDR2 YYREEE (reference sequence). The CDR3 spells CASSLQAISYEQYF. DNA for the CDR3: TGTGCCAGCAGCTTACAGGCGATCTCCTACGAGCAGTACTTC.

The V gene is TRBV2, the J gene TRBJ1-1, with TRBD1 matching 10 bases. Trimming took 6 bases from V and 11 from J; bases not matched to a gene: 3. This CDR3 comprises 11 residues. CDR1 is SNHLY, CDR2 FYNNEI, per germline. CDR3 sequence reads: CASSRDRGAFF. Here the CDR3 DNA reads TGTGCCAGCAGCCGGGACAGGGGTGCTTTCTTT.

The chain combines TRBV6-5 with TRBJ2-7; perhaps TRBD1 as D (6 bases). Germline V lookup: CDR1 MNHEY, CDR2 SVGAGI. This CDR3 is 12 amino acids long. V dropped 10 bases and J dropped 2 bases, with 12 bases sitting between them. The CDR3 DNA reads as TGTGCCACAGGGGCCTCAACCTACGAGCAGTACTTC. Protein sequence: CATGASTYEQYF.

This chain connects TRBV7-2 to TRBJ2-1, with 8 nucleotides matching TRBD1. Germline V gives CDR1 SGHTA, CDR2 FQGNSA. With V trimmed by 5 bases and J by 7 bases, 4 bases remained unmatched. The CDR3 loop spans 13 amino acids. This CDR3 reads CASSPRTGNEQFF. CDR3 DNA: TGTGCCAGCAGCCCGAGGACAGGGAATGAGCAGTTCTTC.

The rearrangement uses TRBV6-2 or TRBV6-3 and TRBJ2-5, with D hard to call. Germline CDR1 and CDR2: MNHEY and SVGEGT. Between the trimmed V and J ends, which lost 6 bases and 5 bases, there was a span of 13 bases. The CDR3 covers 13 residues. The CDR3 loop reads CASSQKYMETQYF. The CDR3 coding sequence is TGTGCCAGCAGCCAAAAATATATGGAGACCCAGTACTTC.

V usage is TRBV5-1 and J usage is TRBJ2-1, with 7 bases aligning to TRBD1. CDR3 length: 17 residues. Per the germline V gene, CDR1 is SGHRS and CDR2 is YFSETQ. The J segment lost 7 bases and the V segment lost 4 bases, leaving 17 bases of the junction unmatched. The CDR3 DNA follows: TGCGCCAGCAGCATACAAGGAGGACAGGCTGAGATGAATGAGCAGTTCTTC. The encoded protein is CASSIQGGQAEMNEQFF.

The chain has TRBV29-1 and TRBJ2-5, with unresolved D. V lost 7 bases and J lost 2, with 17 bases in between. Looked up from germline, CDR1 is SQVTM and CDR2 is ANQGSEA. The CDR3 has 14 residues. CDR3: CSATERFPQETQYF. Here the CDR3 DNA reads TGCAGCGCCACGGAGCGATTTCCGCAAGAGACCCAGTACTTC. The whole variable domain, filled in from reference TRBV29-1 and TRBJ2-5, reads SAVISQKPSRDICQRGTSLTIQCQVDSQVTMMFWYRQQPGQSLTLIATANQGSEATYESGFVIDKFPISRPNLTFSTLTVSNMSPEDSSIYLCSATERFPQETQYFGPGTRLLVL.